This section outlines one T cell receptor beta chain sequence together with its context. The antigen is undetermined. Germline loops: CDR1 MNHEY, CDR2 SMNVEV (reference sequence). V lost 6 bases and J 2 bases, leaving 14 bases between the germline ends. CDR3 length: 16 residues. The sample comes from a study of OX40 agonist ivuxolimab in advanced cancers. Study-level background: Subjects had a mean age of around 60 years, with a range of about 20 to 85; roughly 80% were male. Points from the study as a whole: Normalized T-cell clonal expansion was also low in some nonresponders.

Data came from immunoSEQ multiplex PCR; TCRdb stores just in-frame clones and leaves some out. The table has roughly 53,000 clones, 80% to 85% seen once. This clonotype was obtained from an adult with an advanced solid tumor such as melanoma, head and neck, liver or kidney cancer. J is TRBJ1-6 and V is TRBV27; D is possibly TRBD1 (5 bases). This sample comprised CD4+ or CD8+ T cells sorted from blood, obtained in a trial of the OX40 agonist ivuxolimab. The CDR3 DNA sequence: TGTGCCAGCAGCGCAGGGAATCCAACCTATAATTCACCCCTCCACTTT. As protein: CASSAGNPTYNSPLHF.